One sample yielded the 6 T cell receptor beta chains listed below, sequenced in a study of T cell repertoires in cytomegalovirus infection. TCRdb reprocessed the reads with MiXCR, giving one entry per CDR3 protein. The sample lists 450,000 to 550,000 distinct CDR3 sequences, 16% occurring once. Sequencing input: CD8+ T cells from PBMCs. These receptors were taken from a human donor in good health (CMV status not recorded). Some clones in this sample may be carry-over from other donors' samples.

The sample holds many counts of this clonotype. This chain links TRBV6-2 or TRBV6-3 with TRBJ2-3; 7 positions match TRBD2. Germline lookup yields CDR1 MNHEY and CDR2 SVGEGT. With 5 bases clipped from V and 1 base from J, the junction kept 12 bases outside the gene matches. This CDR3 has 17 amino acids. The CDR3 loop is CASSPETSGGRTDTQYF. As DNA, the CDR3 is TGTGCCAGCAGTCCCGAAACTTCGGGGGGACGCACAGATACGCAGTATTTT.

This clonotype appeared a few times. This sequence joins TRBV15 and TRBJ2-7, with D perhaps matching TRBD1 (6 bases). With 1 base removed from V and 1 base from J, the gap between germline ends came to 11 bases. The V gene's germline CDR1 is LNHNV and CDR2 YYDKDF (reference sequence). This CDR3 region has 15 residues. CDR3 sequence (DNA): TGTGCCACCAGCAGAGGGACAGCCGATTCCTACGAGCAGTACTTC. Its protein is CATSRGTADSYEQYF.

The CDR3: CSVPTEDRGPGEQYF. Written as DNA, the CDR3 is TGCAGCGTTCCTACTGAGGACAGGGGCCCGGGTGAGCAGTACTTC. V and J are TRBV29-1 and TRBJ2-7; 9 bases match TRBD1. Per the germline V gene, CDR1 is SQVTM and CDR2 is ANQGSEA. The V gene end was trimmed by 5 bases and the J gene end by 7 bases; junction bases not matched to a gene: 15. This CDR3 contains 15 residues.

The chain combines TRBV6-1 with TRBJ1-3; no reliable D call. V was shortened by 11 bases and J by 0 bases, with 14 bases between the two germline ends. CDR3 length: 14 residues. In germline, CDR1 is MNHNS, CDR2 SASEGT. CDR3 bases: TGTGCCTCCCGCGACCCCTACTCTGGAAACACCATATATTTT. Translating gives CASRDPYSGNTIYF.

The chain combines TRBV24-1 with TRBJ2-1; D not certain. The CDR3 sequence is 13 residues long. Trimming shortened V by 4 bases and J by 3 bases, and 6 bases separated the two germline ends. CDR1 is KGHDR and CDR2 is SFDVKD in the germline V gene. CDR3 nucleotide sequence: TGTGCCACCAGTGACCTCGGCTACAATGAGCAGTTCTTC. Residues: CATSDLGYNEQFF.

This clonotype was counted at least ten times. This chain links TRBV19 with TRBJ2-2; D remains unclear. Per germline, CDR1 LNHDA and CDR2 SQIVND (reference sequence). Trimming cost V 4 bases and J 6 bases, with 12 bases left between them. This CDR3 contains 14 residues. The CDR3: CASSTPWDSGELFF. CDR3 in DNA: TGTGCCAGTAGTACACCCTGGGATTCCGGGGAGCTGTTTTTT.